Sequencing of this T cell receptor beta chain was carried out in a study of shared clonotypes between healthy human individuals. Germline lookup yields CDR1 MNHNS and CDR2 SASEGT. Deletions cut 5 bases from V and 0 bases from J, with 8 bases between. The CDR3 spans 14 residues. Remarks on this clone: Its matching antigen is unknown.

A roughly 200 ng quantity of DNA, roughly 32,000 T cell genomes, went into the sorted-subset replicate PCRs. TCRdb's table, derived via immunoSEQ multiplex PCR, lists solely in-frame clones and lacks some. The table records approximately 980,000 clones, more than 75% of them present only once. Broader study findings: Depth was large, yet rarefaction showed that sorted-subset sequencing was incomplete. Memory subsets had estimated richness that was generally smaller than that of naive subsets. Several donors showed sharing of approximately 5% of naive CD4 clonotypes.

The material sequenced was memory CD4+ T cells sorted from blood. Sample subset: CD45RA-negative fraction. The sequence came from a man younger than 30 in good health. The chain employs TRBV6-1 and TRBJ1-5; D is unclear. The CDR3 bases are TGTGCCAGCAGTCAAGGATATAGCAATCAGCCCCAGCATTTT. It codes for CASSQGYSNQPQHF.